This T cell receptor (beta chain) was recorded in a study of T cell responses to AZD1222 COVID-19 vaccine. The study, taken as a whole, reports: Nearly half of spike-specific TCRs reportedly go after variant regions that carry no mutations.

The CDR3 has 11 amino acids. Germline CDR1 SGDLS, CDR2 YYNGEE. V was pared by 7 bases and J by 1 base, with 4 bases between. TCRdb's copy holds only in-frame clones and misses some; the assay was immunoSEQ multiplex PCR. The table records about 120,000 clones, about nine tenths of them present only once. On this clone: The antigen is unknown.

This chain uses TRBV9 with TRBJ2-3, with D unresolved. The origin of this receptor is an adult who received the AZD1222 COVID-19 vaccine. The source material was peripheral blood, sampled 28 days after the second AZD1222 dose. CDR3 sequence reads: CASGRTDTQYF. In DNA, the CDR3 is TGTGCCAGCGGACGCACAGATACGCAGTATTTT. The full variable domain, its missing parts supplied by reference TRBV9 and TRBJ2-3, is DSGVTQTPKHLITATGQRVTLRCSPRSGDLSVYWYQQSLDQGLQFLIQYYNGEERAKGNILERFSAQQFPDLHSELNLSSLELGDSALYFCASGRTDTQYFGPGTRLTVL.